These 16 T cell receptor beta chains were all obtained from the same sample, sequenced in a study of T cell responses to AZD1222 COVID-19 vaccine. Here immunoSEQ multiplex PCR was the method, and the copy in TCRdb shows in-frame clones only, minus some. The table lists around 83,000 clones, 75% to 95% of them singletons, with less than 5.5% in the top ten. Sequences were derived from peripheral blood, sampled 28 days after the second AZD1222 dose. The receptor source for this set is an adult who received the AZD1222 COVID-19 vaccine.

The chain employs TRBV28 and TRBJ1-2; tentatively, D is TRBD1 (5 bases). CDR1 is MDHEN and CDR2 is SYDVKM in the germline V gene. The CDR3 sequence is 12 residues long. The V end lost 6 bases, the J end lost 8 bases, and 13 bases lay between the germline ends. The CDR3 DNA reads TGTGCCAGCAGAGGGACCGACCGGGGCTACACCTTC. Its protein product is CASRGTDRGYTF.

V usage is TRBV7-2 and J usage is TRBJ2-7, with TRBD2 matching 12 bases. Per germline, CDR1 SGHTA and CDR2 FQGNSA. CDR3 size: 13 residues. J lost 6 bases, V lost 5 bases, and 2 bases had no gene match. This CDR3 is CASSAGLAGEQYF. The CDR3 coding sequence is TGTGCCAGCAGCGCGGGACTAGCGGGCGAGCAGTACTTC.

The J gene is TRBJ1-2, the V gene TRBV19; D uncertain. Deletions cut 3 bases from V and 2 bases from J, with 10 bases between. The germline CDR1 and CDR2 sequences are LNHDA and SQIVND (reference sequence). The CDR3 is made up of 14 amino acids. DNA for the CDR3: TGTGCCAGTAGTATGACCGGGTCCAACTATGGCTACACCTTC. This gives the protein CASSMTGSNYGYTF.

V gene TRBV5-1 combines with J gene TRBJ2-3, with no clear D. The CDR3 sequence is 16 residues long. CDR1 SGHRS and CDR2 YFSETQ come from the germline V gene. Trimming took 0 bases from V and 0 from J, leaving 11 bases between them. The CDR3 here is CASSLGASPSTDTQYF. CDR3 bases: TGCGCCAGCAGCTTGGGGGCAAGCCCGAGCACAGATACGCAGTATTTT.

The V gene is TRBV6-5, the J gene TRBJ1-6; TRBD1 matches 8 bases. The CDR3 length is 13 residues. The germline gives CDR1 MNHEY, CDR2 SVGAGI. The junction had 4 bases not matched to a gene; V was cut back by 6 bases and J by 9 bases. The CDR3 bases are TGTGCCAGCAGGAACAGGGGGGGTTCACCCCTCCACTTT. It yields the protein CASRNRGGSPLHF.

The CDR3 reads CASSYQENTEAFF. Here the CDR3 DNA reads TGCGCCAGCAGCTACCAGGAGAACACTGAAGCTTTCTTT. The chain links TRBV5-1 to TRBJ1-1; unclear D gene. The germline CDR1 and CDR2 sequences are SGHRS and YFSETQ. This CDR3 contains 13 residues. Trimming stripped 3 bases from V and 1 base from J, with 7 bases between.

The J gene is TRBJ2-3, the V gene TRBV5-1; 7 bases align to TRBD1. Germline CDR1 and CDR2: SGHRS and YFSETQ. The CDR3 is made up of 16 amino acids. Germline trimming cut 0 bases from V and 2 bases from J; bases unmatched to any gene: 6. The CDR3 DNA reads as TGCGCCAGCAGCTTGGGCCGGGACAGTGTCACAGATACGCAGTATTTT. It encodes CASSLGRDSVTDTQYF.

The CDR3 spells CASGRSSSGNTIYF. Here the CDR3 DNA reads TGTGCCAGCGGCAGATCGTCCTCTGGAAACACCATATATTTT. V is TRBV9 and J is TRBJ1-3; D is unclear. Trimming removed 7 bases at V and 0 bases at J, with 11 bases between. In germline, CDR1 is SGDLS, CDR2 YYNGEE. The CDR3 runs 14 residues.

This sequence joins TRBV5-6 and TRBJ1-1; D uncertain. The CDR3 has 14 amino acids. Germline values: CDR1 SGHDT, CDR2 YYEEEE. V lost 2 bases and J 0 bases, leaving 8 bases between the germline ends. CDR3 sequence (DNA): TGTGCCAGCAGCTTCGCCAACCTGAACACTGAAGCTTTCTTT. Protein product: CASSFANLNTEAFF.

In DNA, the CDR3 is TGTGCCTGGAGTGTAAACAGGAATCGCCAAGAGACCCAGTACTTC. It translates to CAWSVNRNRQETQYF. V and J are TRBV30 and TRBJ2-5; TRBD1 might be the D (5 bases). Trimming removed 0 bases at V and 1 base at J, with 12 bases between. Germline values: CDR1 GTSNPN, CDR2 SVGIG (reference sequence). The CDR3 has 15 amino acids.

This clone came up once. V is TRBV12-3 or TRBV12-4 and J is TRBJ2-7, with D possibly TRBD1 on 5 matching bases. CDR3 length equals 12 residues. V was shortened by 5 bases and J by 3 bases, with 8 bases between the two germline ends. The CDR3: CASSTGYYEQYF. The CDR3 region has the DNA TGTGCCAGCAGTACAGGATACTACGAGCAGTACTTC.

V is TRBV18 and J is TRBJ2-7, with D perhaps given as TRBD1 or TRBD2 (5 bases each). The CDR3 extends over 17 amino acids. Trimming removed 11 bases at V and 6 bases at J, with 32 bases between. Germline-derived CDR1 and CDR2 are KGHSH and LQKENI. CDR3 nucleotide sequence: TGTGCCGGGCCCCCGCGCCGGGGCGGTTTATGGGGATGCGAGCAGTACTTC. This codes for CAGPPRRGGLWGCEQYF.

This chain connects TRBV7-2 to TRBJ2-3; tentatively, D is TRBD2 (6 bases). CDR3 length: 14 amino acids. Trimming removed 6 bases at V and 2 bases at J, with 12 bases between. Germline CDR1 reads SGHTA; CDR2 reads FQGNSA. CDR3 DNA sequence: TGTGCCAGCAGGCCAGGGCGGGACACAGATACGCAGTATTTT. Translation: CASRPGRDTDTQYF.

The rearrangement uses TRBV5-1 and TRBJ1-5, with TRBD1 identical over 7 bases. V lost 0 bases, J lost 3 bases, and 18 bases stayed unmatched. The germline gives CDR1 SGHRS, CDR2 YFSETQ. The CDR3 is made up of 20 amino acids. This CDR3 is CASSLEGATRIYPTNQPQHF. The CDR3 DNA sequence: TGCGCCAGCAGCTTGGAGGGGGCTACCAGGATCTACCCGACCAATCAGCCCCAGCATTTT.

The chain recombines TRBV27 with TRBJ1-6; possible D gene TRBD1, 6 bases. CDR3 length: 17 amino acids. With 3 bases removed from V and 4 bases from J, the gap between germline ends came to 16 bases. Germline V gene sequence: CDR1 MNHEY, CDR2 SMNVEV (reference sequence). The CDR3 sequence: CASSFTSGTTYNSPLHF. Written as DNA, the CDR3 is TGTGCCAGCAGTTTCACTTCCGGGACAACGTATAATTCACCCCTCCACTTT.

This chain connects TRBV5-1 to TRBJ1-1; TRBD1 matches 7 bases. The CDR3 totals 13 residues. With V trimmed by 2 bases and J by 6 bases, 4 bases remained unmatched. Per germline, CDR1 SGHRS and CDR2 YFSETQ. In DNA, the CDR3 is TGCGCCAGCAGCTTACTCACAGGGGCTGAAGCTTTCTTT. This encodes CASSLLTGAEAFF.